Presented here are 29 T cell receptor beta chains from one specimen sequenced in a study of OX40 agonist ivuxolimab in advanced cancers. Assay used: immunoSEQ multiplex PCR; TCRdb lists only in-frame clones, some missing. Here the sample spans nearly 90,000 clones, around nine tenths being singletons. The sample consisted of CD4+ or CD8+ T cells sorted from blood, taken in a trial of the OX40 agonist ivuxolimab. These receptor sequences come from an adult with an advanced solid tumor such as melanoma, head and neck, liver or kidney cancer.

This clone turned up a few times. The rearrangement uses TRBV7-2 and TRBJ2-5; weak D call: TRBD2 (6 bases). CDR1 SGHTA and CDR2 FQGNSA come from the germline V gene. CDR3 length equals 15 residues. Trimming shortened V by 3 bases and J by 3 bases, and 14 bases separated the two germline ends. CDR3 amino acids: CASSFGYREEETQYF. The CDR3 region has the DNA TGTGCCAGCAGCTTTGGGTATAGGGAGGAAGAGACCCAGTACTTC.

The chain links TRBV6-5 to TRBJ2-7; D is undetermined. This CDR3 spans 12 amino acids. V dropped 2 bases and J dropped 4 bases, with 6 bases sitting between them. Germline V gene data show CDR1 as MNHEY and CDR2 as SVGAGI. The CDR3 reads CASSYGWYEQYF. The CDR3 nucleotides read TGTGCCAGCAGTTACGGTTGGTACGAGCAGTACTTC.

This chain uses TRBV11-3 with TRBJ1-2; D is ambiguous. V lost 5 bases and J lost 5, with 6 bases in between. In germline, CDR1 is SGHNT, CDR2 YENEEA. The CDR3 totals 11 residues. The CDR3: CASSPDYGYTF. CDR3 in DNA: TGTGCCAGCAGCCCCGATTATGGCTACACCTTC. Supplemented by reference TRBV11-3 and TRBJ1-2, the full variable domain reads EAGVVQSPRYKIIEKKQPVAFWCNPISGHNTLYWYLQNLGQGPELLIRYENEEAVDDSQLPKDRFSAERLKGVDSTLKIQPAELGDSAVYLCASSPDYGYTFGSGTRLTVV.

The CDR3 protein is CASSLGGRGGYNSPLHF. DNA for the CDR3: TGTGCCAGCAGTTTAGGAGGGCGGGGCGGCTATAATTCACCCCTCCACTTT. The gene calls are TRBV28 and TRBJ1-6; weak D call: TRBD1 (5 bases). This CDR3 contains 17 residues. Germline V gene sequence: CDR1 MDHEN, CDR2 SYDVKM. The ends were cut back, 2 bases at V and 3 bases at J, with 14 bases in the middle.

The chain couples TRBV5-5 to TRBJ1-5, with D unresolved. The CDR3 contains 14 residues. CDR1 and CDR2 from the germline V gene are SGHKS and YYEKEE (reference sequence). V gave up 4 bases and J gave up 7 bases, with 15 bases separating them. CDR3 protein: CASSPGSEGQPQHF. The CDR3 coding sequence is TGTGCCAGCAGCCCGGGGTCCGAAGGCCAGCCCCAGCATTTT.

The chain uses TRBV7-9 and TRBJ1-3; D not certain. The CDR3 length is 15 residues. V shed 3 bases and J shed 4 bases, with 13 bases lying between them. CDR1 is SEHNR and CDR2 is FQNEAQ in the germline V gene (reference sequence). The CDR3 DNA sequence: TGTGCCAGCAGCTTCGAAAAGGGCGTGGGAAACACCATATATTTT. Translated: CASSFEKGVGNTIYF.

The chain is built from TRBV7-2 and TRBJ2-5; tentatively, D is TRBD1 (6 bases). Looked up from germline, CDR1 is SGHTA and CDR2 is FQGNSA. The V and J ends lost 4 bases and 5 bases respectively, with 17 bases between them. The CDR3 extends over 15 amino acids. The CDR3 sequence is CASSSDRSNTETQYF. As DNA, the CDR3 is TGTGCCAGCAGCTCAGACAGGTCAAATACGGAGACCCAGTACTTC.

The chain joins TRBV7-2 to TRBJ2-5, with D perhaps being TRBD1 or TRBD2 (5 bases each). Germline-derived CDR1 and CDR2 are SGHTA and FQGNSA. The CDR3 covers 14 residues. V lost 0 bases and J 3 bases, leaving 8 bases between the germline ends. The CDR3 protein is CASSLAGTKETQYF. In DNA, the CDR3 is TGTGCCAGCAGCTTAGCAGGGACCAAAGAGACCCAGTACTTC.

The chain links TRBV6-6 to TRBJ2-7; D remains unclear. V gave up 2 bases and J gave up 1 base, with 12 bases separating them. CDR1 is MNHNY and CDR2 is SVGAGI in the germline V gene (reference sequence). The CDR3 totals 15 residues. Here the CDR3 reads CASSYPNTPSYEQYF. The CDR3 DNA is TGTGCCAGCAGTTACCCCAACACCCCATCCTACGAGCAGTACTTC.

This rearrangement joins TRBV12-5 to TRBJ2-5, with D unresolved. This CDR3 is 13 amino acids long. The V gene's germline CDR1 is LGHNT and CDR2 FRNRAP. Trimming removed 3 bases at V and 5 bases at J, with 10 bases between. CDR3 protein: CASGLGPRETQYF. The CDR3 DNA is TGTGCTAGTGGTTTAGGACCCAGGGAGACCCAGTACTTC. The variable domain in full, completed from reference TRBV12-5 and TRBJ2-5, reads DARVTQTPRHKVTEMGQEVTMRCQPILGHNTVFWYRQTMMQGLELLAYFRNRAPLDDSGMPKDRFSAEMPDATLATLKIQPSEPRDSAVYFCASGLGPRETQYFGPGTRLLVL.

Worth noting for this clone: The identical CDR3 is also encoded by other nucleotide sequences in the sample. V and J are TRBV6-1 and TRBJ1-2; no clear D. Trimming removed 3 bases from V and 8 bases from J, with 7 bases in between. This CDR3 spans 11 amino acids. Germline V gives CDR1 MNHNS, CDR2 SASEGT. CDR3 region: CASSETTGYTF. Here the CDR3 DNA reads TGTGCCAGCAGTGAGACAACCGGCTACACCTTC.

J is TRBJ2-1 and V is TRBV7-7, with 7 bases fitting TRBD2. Unmatched junction bases numbered 8, after V lost 5 bases and J lost 4 bases. This CDR3 is 15 amino acids long. Germline-derived CDR1 and CDR2 are SSHAT and FNYEAQ (reference sequence). Here the CDR3 DNA reads TGTGCCAGCAGCCCCGGCCTAGCGGTATACAATGAGCAGTTCTTC. Translated: CASSPGLAVYNEQFF.

The V gene is TRBV19, the J gene TRBJ1-1; tentative D call: TRBD1 (5 bases). V lost 7 bases and J 8 bases, leaving 20 bases between the germline ends. Looked up from germline, CDR1 is LNHDA and CDR2 is SQIVND (reference sequence). The CDR3 is made up of 14 amino acids. The chain's CDR3 is CASTSGTASREAFF. The CDR3 coding sequence is TGTGCCAGTACCTCCGGGACCGCCTCTCGGGAAGCTTTCTTT.

V gene TRBV9 combines with J gene TRBJ2-2; D uncertain. Per germline, CDR1 SGDLS and CDR2 YYNGEE. Trimming removed 0 bases from V and 5 bases from J, with 8 bases in between. The CDR3 extends over 14 amino acids. The CDR3 sequence is CASSVDLETGELFF. The CDR3, as DNA: TGTGCCAGCAGCGTAGATCTGGAGACCGGGGAGCTGTTTTTT.

The gene calls are TRBV2 and TRBJ1-1; D not certain. Trimming pared 4 bases from V and 10 bases from J, leaving 10 bases between. The CDR3 length is 11 residues. Germline CDR1 reads SNHLY; CDR2 reads FYNNEI. CDR3 nucleotide sequence: TGTGCCAGCAGTGGATTAGTGGGAGCTTTCTTT. Translated, it gives CASSGLVGAFF.

The chain couples TRBV5-4 to TRBJ2-1; no definite D call. V was shortened by 4 bases and J by 5 bases, with 13 bases between the two germline ends. Per the germline V gene, CDR1 is SGHNT and CDR2 is YYREEE (reference sequence). The CDR3 runs to 14 residues. The CDR3 nucleotides read TGTGCCAGCAGCGGACCCCCGGTACACAATGAGCAGTTCTTC. This translates into CASSGPPVHNEQFF. The entire variable domain, with the rest obtained from reference TRBV5-4 and TRBJ2-1, is as follows: ETGVTQSPTHLIKTRGQQVTLRCSSQSGHNTVSWYQQALGQGPQFIFQYYREEENGRGNFPPRFSGLQFPNYSSELNVNALELDDSALYLCASSGPPVHNEQFFGPGTRLTVL.

V gene TRBV11-2 combines with J gene TRBJ2-3; no clear D gene. The CDR3 is 15 residues long. Deletions cut 3 bases from V and 2 bases from J, with 12 bases between. Germline lookup yields CDR1 SGHAT and CDR2 FQNNGV. CDR3 protein: CASSFVAEPTDTQYF. CDR3 in DNA: TGTGCCAGCAGCTTTGTGGCGGAACCCACAGATACGCAGTATTTT. Based on the CDR3 plus reference TRBV11-2 and TRBJ2-3, the full variable domain is EAGVAQSPRYKIIEKRQSVAFWCNPISGHATLYWYQQILGQGPKLLIQFQNNGVVDDSQLPKDRFSAERLKGVDSTLKIQPAKLEDSAVYLCASSFVAEPTDTQYFGPGTRLTVL.

V gene TRBV5-4 combines with J gene TRBJ2-7; D is unclear. Between the trimmed V and J ends, which lost 0 bases and 2 bases, there was a span of 6 bases. CDR1 is SGHNT, CDR2 YYREEE, per germline (reference sequence). The CDR3 loop spans 13 amino acids. The CDR3 DNA is TGTGCCAGCAGCTTGGGGGCGGCCTACGAGCAGTACTTC. Residues: CASSLGAAYEQYF.

The chain has TRBV19 and TRBJ1-1; D is perhaps TRBD1 (6 bases). The ends were cut back, 5 bases at V and 0 bases at J, with 13 bases in the middle. CDR1 and CDR2 from the germline V gene are LNHDA and SQIVND (reference sequence). CDR3 length equals 15 residues. CDR3 nucleotides: TGTGCCAGTAGTCCCCAGACAGGAGTGAACACTGAAGCTTTCTTT. Protein sequence: CASSPQTGVNTEAFF.

The chain joins TRBV7-9 to TRBJ1-4; 8 bases fit TRBD1. The CDR3 has 15 residues. The V gene end was trimmed by 5 bases and the J gene end by 4 bases; junction bases not matched to a gene: 6. Germline CDR1 reads SEHNR; CDR2 reads FQNEAQ (reference sequence). In nucleotides, the CDR3 is TGTGCCAGCAGCCGGACAGGGCATGTTAATGAAAAACTGTTTTTT. It encodes CASSRTGHVNEKLFF.

The CDR3 DNA reads as TGTGCCAGCAGTGAAGGGGTTGTAGGGGGACGGGAGACCCAGTACTTC. Amino acids: CASSEGVVGGRETQYF. The V and J genes are TRBV6-1 and TRBJ2-5, with D possibly being TRBD1 (6 bases). The CDR3 has 16 amino acids. The V gene lost 1 base and the J gene lost 5 bases, with 17 bases spanning the gap. The germline CDR1 and CDR2 sequences are MNHNS and SASEGT.

This clone appeared a few times. This chain connects TRBV7-6 to TRBJ1-1; D not certain. Germline lookup yields CDR1 SGHVS and CDR2 FNYEAQ. The CDR3 totals 14 residues. V was clipped by 1 base and J by 5 bases, with 11 bases between them. This CDR3 is CASSLVSGGTEAFF. Here the CDR3 DNA reads TGTGCCAGCAGCTTAGTCAGCGGAGGGACTGAAGCTTTCTTT.

This clone appeared once. The genes are TRBV7-2 and TRBJ2-7; maybe TRBD2 (6 bases). Trimming shortened V by 5 bases and J by 9 bases, and 17 bases separated the two germline ends. CDR3 length: 13 amino acids. Germline CDR1 and CDR2: SGHTA and FQGNSA. The CDR3 region has the DNA TGTGCCAGCAGCGAACCCGGGATAGCGGCGCAGTACTTC. This encodes CASSEPGIAAQYF.

The chain employs TRBV6-5 and TRBJ1-6, with TRBD1 as a possible D gene (5 bases). The CDR3 totals 13 residues. In germline, CDR1 is MNHEY, CDR2 SVGAGI. Trimming took 8 bases from V and 8 from J, leaving 13 bases between them. The CDR3 is CASGGTLDSPLHF. The CDR3 DNA is TGTGCCAGCGGGGGGACGCTGGATTCACCCCTCCACTTT.

This chain links TRBV11-2 with TRBJ2-1; 9 bases line up with TRBD1. The CDR3 has 15 amino acids. V trimming: 5 bases; J trimming: 4 bases; junction bases outside the gene matches: 6. Germline V lookup: CDR1 SGHAT, CDR2 FQNNGV. The CDR3, as DNA: TGTGCCAGCAGCCTCTACAGGGGGCAGTACAATGAGCAGTTCTTC. Its protein is CASSLYRGQYNEQFF.

Only one count was recorded for this clone. V gene TRBV19 combines with J gene TRBJ2-3; the match to TRBD1 covers 11 bases. Trimming at V came to 4 bases and at J to 6 bases, leaving 15 bases not matched to a gene. The germline CDR1 and CDR2 sequences are LNHDA and SQIVND (reference sequence). This CDR3 contains 18 residues. This CDR3 is CASSNPSGTGGPGDTQYF. The CDR3, as DNA: TGTGCCAGTAGTAACCCCTCCGGGACAGGGGGTCCGGGGGATACGCAGTATTTT.

This chain links TRBV7-6 with TRBJ2-5, with TRBD2 as a possible D gene (6 bases). The CDR3 spans 15 residues. CDR1 and CDR2 from the germline V gene are SGHVS and FNYEAQ. Trimming left V 6 bases short and J 0 bases short, with 14 bases between. CDR3 coding DNA: TGTGCCAGCAGGGAAGGACTATCGTACCAAGAGACCCAGTACTTC. It translates to CASREGLSYQETQYF. Filled out from reference TRBV7-6 and TRBJ2-5, the complete variable domain reads GAGVSQSPRYKVTKRGQDVALRCDPISGHVSLYWYRQALGQGPEFLTYFNYEAQQDKSGLPNDRFSAERPEGSISTLTIQRTEQRDSAMYRCASREGLSYQETQYFGPGTRLLVL.

V gene TRBV15 combines with J gene TRBJ1-5, with a weak D call TRBD1 (5 bases). CDR3 length: 15 residues. Germline loops: CDR1 LNHNV, CDR2 YYDKDF (reference sequence). V was trimmed by 1 base and J by 4 bases, leaving 11 bases between them. The chain's CDR3 is CATSRGHEGNQPQHF. CDR3 coding DNA: TGTGCCACCAGCAGAGGGCACGAGGGGAATCAGCCCCAGCATTTT.

This chain links TRBV5-6 with TRBJ2-1, with 12 nucleotides matching TRBD1. Germline V lookup: CDR1 SGHDT, CDR2 YYEEEE. This CDR3 is built from 16 residues. J gave up 3 bases and V 4 bases, and 5 bases lay outside the gene matches. CDR3 nucleotides: TGTGCCAGCAGCGGGGACAGGGGGCTGAGCTACAATGAGCAGTTCTTC. Translating gives CASSGDRGLSYNEQFF.